The clone carrying this TCR beta chain has more than one count but fewer than ten. What it binds is not known. V was shortened by 2 bases and J by 1 base, with 6 bases between the two germline ends. The CDR3 runs to 13 residues. CDR1 and CDR2 from the germline V gene are WNHNN and SYGVQD (reference sequence). Using immunoSEQ multiplex PCR, the repertoire was profiled, and TCRdb retains in-frame clones only, with some absent. This table holds some 110,000 clones, about 85% found once. This entry comes from a study of cytomegalovirus exposure and HLA in healthy donors. General study results and limits: In vitro experiments confirmed that a few CMV-associated chains were specific for CMV antigens.

The sequenced material came from PBMCs. J is TRBJ2-7 and V is TRBV10-1; D perhaps matches TRBD1 (5 bases). The clonotype comes from a man younger than 35 in good health and CMV-seropositive. CDR3 sequence reads: CASSEPGSYEQYF. The CDR3, as DNA: TGCGCCAGCAGTGAGCCAGGGTCCTACGAGCAGTACTTC.